This entry lists 29 T cell receptor beta chains sequenced from one sample in a study of blood T cell repertoires in COVID-19. Clones were sequenced by immunoSEQ multiplex PCR, and TCRdb holds only the in-frame ones, with some missing. The sample consists of some 300,000 clones, about 91% of them appearing once. Sequences were obtained from peripheral blood. The receptors stem from a woman in her 30s who had recovered from COVID-19.

This clone has only one observation. This chain connects TRBV4-3 to TRBJ2-1; 9 bases are shared with TRBD1. The length of the CDR3 is 17 residues. V lost 1 base to trimming and J lost 3 bases; unmatched junction nucleotides: 7. Germline CDR1 LGHNA, CDR2 YSLEER. DNA of the CDR3: TGCGCCAGCAGCCAAGGCCCCTGGGGACAGGGCTACAATGAGCAGTTCTTC. Protein sequence: CASSQGPWGQGYNEQFF.

The chain is built from TRBV18 and TRBJ1-3; TRBD1 might be the D (5 bases). Germline V gene data show CDR1 as KGHSH and CDR2 as LQKENI. The germline V and J ends were trimmed by 6 bases and 1 base, with 10 bases remaining between them. The CDR3 spans 14 residues. CDR3 sequence reads: CASSLGASGNTIYF. CDR3 coding DNA: TGTGCCAGCTCTCTAGGGGCGTCTGGAAACACCATATATTTT. Supplemented by reference TRBV18 and TRBJ1-3, the full variable domain reads NAGVMQNPRHLVRRRGQEARLRCSPMKGHSHVYWYRQLPEEGLKFMVYLQKENIIDESGMPKERFSAEFPKEGPSILRIQQVVRGDSAAYFCASSLGASGNTIYFGEGSWLTVV.

J is TRBJ1-6 and V is TRBV5-6; 9 bases match TRBD1. The ends lost 0 bases at V and 8 bases at J; junction bases unmatched: 6. The CDR3 totals 16 residues. CDR1 and CDR2 from the germline V gene are SGHDT and YYEEEE. As DNA, the CDR3 is TGTGCCAGCAGCTTGGGGACAGGGGTTTTTGATTCACCCCTCCACTTT. Translating gives CASSLGTGVFDSPLHF.

The chain couples TRBV6-2 or TRBV6-3 to TRBJ2-4, with 8 bases matching TRBD2. After removal of 0 bases from V and 9 bases from J, the junction contained 19 bases not matched to a gene. From germline, CDR1 is MNHEY and CDR2 SVGEGT. There are 19 residues in the CDR3. DNA of the CDR3: TGTGCCAGCAGTTACTCGGCTAGCGGGCAAACAAACCGTCGGGGCATTCAGTACTTC. Protein: CASSYSASGQTNRRGIQYF.

This chain connects TRBV4-3 to TRBJ1-2; TRBD1 is a possible D gene (6 bases). The CDR3 extends over 15 amino acids. The germline CDR1 and CDR2 sequences are LGHNA and YSLEER. V was shortened by 3 bases and J by 1 base, with 12 bases between the two germline ends. The CDR3 here is CASSHQQGFNYGYTF. DNA of the CDR3: TGCGCCAGCAGCCATCAACAGGGATTTAACTATGGCTACACCTTC.

As for this clone: A much larger clonotype is one base distant, so this may be a read error. The chain recombines TRBV5-1 with TRBJ1-1; the D gene is possibly TRBD1 (6 bases). Trimming cost V 4 bases and J 3 bases, with 13 bases left between them. The germline CDR1 and CDR2 sequences are SGHRS and YFSETQ. CDR3 length: 14 residues. The CDR3 spells CASSLAGADTEAFF. CDR3 coding DNA: TGCGCCAGCAGCCTGGCAGGGGCGGACACTGAAGCTTTCTTT.

The V call is TRBV11-3, the J call TRBJ1-1; no clear D gene. Germline assignment: CDR1 SGHNT and CDR2 YENEEA. V lost 5 bases, J lost 0 bases, and 10 bases lay in between. The CDR3 has 14 amino acids. As DNA, the CDR3 is TGTGCCAGCAGCCCGTCGGGTTTGAACACTGAAGCTTTCTTT. Translated, it gives CASSPSGLNTEAFF. Full variable domain (rest looked up from reference TRBV11-3 and TRBJ1-1): EAGVVQSPRYKIIEKKQPVAFWCNPISGHNTLYWYLQNLGQGPELLIRYENEEAVDDSQLPKDRFSAERLKGVDSTLKIQPAELGDSAVYLCASSPSGLNTEAFFGQGTRLTVV.

The rearrangement joins TRBV24-1 to TRBJ2-5; D unclear. The CDR3 covers 12 residues. CDR1 is KGHDR and CDR2 is SFDVKD in the germline V gene. V dropped 7 bases and J dropped 3 bases, with 8 bases sitting between them. The CDR3 nucleotides read TGTGCCACCAGCGACACCAAAGAGACCCAGTACTTC. It translates to CATSDTKETQYF.

CDR3 residues: CASSLMPGEGQFF. For the CDR3, the DNA is TGTGCCAGCAGCTTAATGCCCGGGGAAGGGCAGTTCTTC. This chain links TRBV7-3 with TRBJ2-1; tentatively, D is TRBD2 (5 bases). Per the germline V gene, CDR1 is SGHTA and CDR2 is FQGTGA. The V end lost 1 base, the J end lost 12 bases, and 13 bases lay between the germline ends. The CDR3 runs 13 residues.

This chain uses TRBV6-2 or TRBV6-3 with TRBJ2-5, with 13 positions matching TRBD2. Trimming took 6 bases from V and 2 from J; bases not matched to a gene: 3. CDR1 is MNHEY and CDR2 is SVGEGT in the germline V gene. The CDR3 is made up of 15 amino acids. The CDR3 spells CASSPGLAGQETQYF. CDR3 nucleotides: TGTGCCAGCAGCCCGGGACTAGCGGGGCAAGAGACCCAGTACTTC.

This chain connects TRBV4-3 to TRBJ1-4, with D possibly matching TRBD1 (5 bases). Germline loops: CDR1 LGHNA, CDR2 YSLEER. This CDR3 spans 19 amino acids. Trimming removed 0 bases at V and 2 bases at J, with 19 bases between. CDR3 amino acids: CASSQDGARWGLTNEKLFF. The CDR3 nucleotides are TGCGCCAGCAGCCAAGATGGGGCGAGATGGGGTCTTACTAATGAAAAACTGTTTTTT.

The V and J genes are TRBV4-1 and TRBJ1-2; no firm D call. Germline CDR1 is MGHRA and CDR2 is YSYEKL. The CDR3 runs 14 residues. Trimming cost V 1 base and J 8 bases, with 14 bases left between them. CDR3 sequence: CASSQVAGLGGYTF. The CDR3 nucleotides are TGCGCCAGCAGCCAAGTGGCGGGCCTGGGGGGCTACACCTTC.

A remark on this clone: The sample carries other DNA sequences with the same CDR3. This chain links TRBV12-3 or TRBV12-4 with TRBJ2-3; D call uncertain. V was cut by 5 bases and J by 6 bases, with 9 bases left in between. The CDR3 covers 12 residues. The CDR3: CASSGQADTQYF. The CDR3, as DNA: TGTGCCAGCAGTGGGCAGGCGGATACGCAGTATTTT.

This chain uses TRBV5-1 with TRBJ1-6; D uncertain. The germline V gene encodes CDR1 SGHRS and CDR2 YFSETQ. With 0 bases removed from V and 7 bases from J, the gap between germline ends came to 5 bases. The CDR3 extends over 13 amino acids. The CDR3 bases are TGCGCCAGCAGCTTGGAAGAGAATTCACCCCTCCACTTT. Protein product: CASSLEENSPLHF.

The chain couples TRBV11-1 to TRBJ1-1, with D possibly being TRBD1 (6 bases). Germline CDR1 reads SGHAT; CDR2 reads FQDESV (reference sequence). This CDR3 has 12 residues. V shed 5 bases and J shed 8 bases, with 12 bases lying between them. CDR3 nucleotides: TGTGCCAGCAGCCCTCGGACAGCCGAAGCTTTCTTT. Residues: CASSPRTAEAFF. Filled out from reference TRBV11-1 and TRBJ1-1, the complete variable domain reads EAEVAQSPRYKITEKSQAVAFWCDPISGHATLYWYRQILGQGPELLVQFQDESVVDDSQLPKDRFSAERLKGVDSTLKIQPAELGDSAMYLCASSPRTAEAFFGQGTRLTVV.

This clone has just one count. CDR3 sequence: CASSSLAGGTNEQFF. In DNA, the CDR3 is TGTGCCAGCAGCTCACTAGCGGGGGGGACCAATGAGCAGTTCTTC. The rearrangement joins TRBV5-6 to TRBJ2-1, with 13 positions matching TRBD2. J gave up 6 bases and V 3 bases, and 3 bases lay outside the gene matches. Germline V gene data show CDR1 as SGHDT and CDR2 as YYEEEE. The CDR3 is 15 amino acids.

This clone was detected only once. This sequence joins TRBV5-1 and TRBJ1-6, with 8 bases that match TRBD1. The CDR3 has 16 amino acids. Per germline, CDR1 SGHRS and CDR2 YFSETQ. J was trimmed by 10 bases and V by 4 bases; bases with no gene match: 13. The CDR3 reads CASSPNLDREASPLHF. The CDR3 coding sequence is TGCGCCAGCAGCCCAAACCTGGACAGGGAGGCATCACCCCTCCACTTT.

This clone turned up a few times. The chain recombines TRBV27 with TRBJ2-5, with D possibly being TRBD1 (5 bases). The germline V gene has CDR1 MNHEY and CDR2 SMNVEV (reference sequence). The CDR3 sequence is 14 residues long. Trimming left V 5 bases short and J 4 bases short, with 14 bases between. CDR3 in DNA: TGTGCCAGCAGTCCCATGCCAGGGATAGAGACCCAGTACTTC. Translated: CASSPMPGIETQYF.

The J gene is TRBJ1-6, the V gene TRBV27; no clear D gene. Germline V gene lookup returns CDR1 MNHEY and CDR2 SMNVEV (reference sequence). With 3 bases removed from V and 6 bases from J, the gap between germline ends came to 21 bases. This CDR3 contains 18 residues. The CDR3 bases are TGTGCCAGCAGTTTTCGAGGCCTAGCCATGATGAGTAATTCACCCCTCCACTTT. Its protein is CASSFRGLAMMSNSPLHF.

CDR3 region: CASSPSVEGEKLFF. For the CDR3, the DNA is TGTGCCAGCAGCCCAAGTGTGGAGGGGGAAAAACTGTTTTTT. The genes are TRBV7-9 and TRBJ1-4; tentative D call: TRBD1 (5 bases). Trimming pared 5 bases from V and 8 bases from J, leaving 15 bases between. The germline gives CDR1 SEHNR, CDR2 FQNEAQ (reference sequence). The CDR3 has 14 residues.

The rearrangement uses TRBV11-3 and TRBJ2-3; TRBD2 matches at 8 bases. J gave up 1 base and V 2 bases, and 2 bases lay outside the gene matches. This CDR3 has 15 residues. Germline V gene sequence: CDR1 SGHNT, CDR2 YENEEA. The CDR3 sequence: CASSLRAGGTDTQYF. For the CDR3, the DNA is TGTGCCAGCAGCTTAAGAGCGGGGGGCACAGATACGCAGTATTTT.

This sequence joins TRBV6-5 and TRBJ1-1; TRBD1 might be the D (5 bases). CDR1 is MNHEY, CDR2 SVGAGI, per germline. Trimming pared 2 bases from V and 8 bases from J, leaving 6 bases between. CDR3 length equals 11 residues. The CDR3: CASSYGGEAFF. The CDR3 DNA reads as TGTGCCAGCAGTTACGGGGGGGAAGCTTTCTTT.

The chain combines TRBV12-3 or TRBV12-4 with TRBJ2-2; D is uncertain. The length of the CDR3 is 13 residues. V lost 6 bases to trimming and J lost 3 bases, with 8 bases between them. The CDR3: CASSPEHTGELFF. DNA for the CDR3: TGTGCCAGCAGCCCAGAACACACCGGGGAGCTGTTTTTT.

The genes are TRBV7-8 and TRBJ1-5; 7 bases map to TRBD1. V lost 5 bases to trimming and J lost 0 bases; unmatched junction nucleotides: 7. Germline CDR1 reads SGHVS; CDR2 reads FQNEAQ. The CDR3 loop spans 16 amino acids. The CDR3 nucleotides read TGTGCCAGCAGCACATGGGACAGTTATAGCAATCAGCCCCAGCATTTT. Translated, it gives CASSTWDSYSNQPQHF.

The chain couples TRBV7-9 to TRBJ2-1, with 16 positions matching TRBD2. The CDR3 totals 17 residues. Trimming removed 5 bases from V and 6 bases from J; junction bases left unmatched: 7. The germline V gene has CDR1 SEHNR and CDR2 FQNEAQ (reference sequence). The CDR3 DNA follows: TGTGCCAGCAGCAGCGGGACTAGCGGGGGGGTACGCAATGAGCAGTTCTTC. As protein: CASSSGTSGGVRNEQFF. Filled out from reference TRBV7-9 and TRBJ2-1, the complete variable domain reads DTGVSQNPRHKITKRGQNVTFRCDPISEHNRLYWYRQTLGQGPEFLTYFQNEAQLEKSRLLSDRFSAERPKGSFSTLEIQRTEQGDSAMYLCASSSGTSGGVRNEQFFGPGTRLTVL.

The chain uses TRBV7-2 and TRBJ1-3; TRBD1 is a possible D gene (6 bases). Germline CDR1 SGHTA, CDR2 FQGNSA. The CDR3 is 19 amino acids. Trimming cost V 2 bases and J 1 base, with 21 bases left between them. CDR3 residues: CASSLLVPLDRQSGNTIYF. The CDR3 DNA follows: TGTGCCAGCAGCTTACTTGTTCCCCTTGACAGGCAATCTGGAAACACCATATATTTT.

The chain joins TRBV2 to TRBJ1-5; tentative D call: TRBD1 (5 bases). The CDR3 has 14 amino acids. V gave up 2 bases and J gave up 3 bases, with 8 bases separating them. Germline V lookup: CDR1 SNHLY, CDR2 FYNNEI. For the CDR3, the DNA is TGTGCCAGCAGTGAACCAGGGTACAATCAGCCCCAGCATTTT. It specifies CASSEPGYNQPQHF.

The chain joins TRBV7-2 to TRBJ2-7; D unclear. The CDR3 totals 15 residues. The germline V and J ends were trimmed by 2 bases and 3 bases, with 14 bases remaining between them. CDR1 and CDR2 (germline): SGHTA, FQGNSA. The CDR3, as DNA: TGTGCCAGCAGCTTACAGGCCAGACCGAGCTACGAGCAGTACTTC. This codes for CASSLQARPSYEQYF. Combining the CDR3 with reference TRBV7-2 and TRBJ2-7 gives the whole variable domain GAGVSQSPSNKVTEKGKDVELRCDPISGHTALYWYRQSLGQGLEFLIYFQGNSAPDKSGLPSDRFSAERTGGSVSTLTIQRTQQEDSAVYLCASSLQARPSYEQYFGPGTRLTVT.

This chain uses TRBV28 with TRBJ2-6, with 7 bases matching TRBD1. This CDR3 comprises 16 residues. With 7 bases clipped from V and 0 bases from J, the junction kept 6 bases outside the gene matches. Per germline, CDR1 MDHEN and CDR2 SYDVKM. CDR3: CASNRGSLSGANVLTF. The CDR3, as DNA: TGTGCCAGCAACAGGGGATCCCTCTCTGGGGCCAACGTCCTGACTTTC.